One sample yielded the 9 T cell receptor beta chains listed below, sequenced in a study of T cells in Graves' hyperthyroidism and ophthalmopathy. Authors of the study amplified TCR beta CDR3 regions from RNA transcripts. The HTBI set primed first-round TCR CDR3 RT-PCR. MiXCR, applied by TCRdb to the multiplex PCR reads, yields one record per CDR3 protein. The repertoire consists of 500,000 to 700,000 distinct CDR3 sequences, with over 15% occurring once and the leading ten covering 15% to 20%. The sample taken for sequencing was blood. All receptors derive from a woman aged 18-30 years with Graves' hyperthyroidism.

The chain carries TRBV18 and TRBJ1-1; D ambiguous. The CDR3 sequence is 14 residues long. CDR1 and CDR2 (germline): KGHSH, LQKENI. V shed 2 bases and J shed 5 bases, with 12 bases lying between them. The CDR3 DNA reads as TGTGCCAGCTCACCAGGGAGGCGAAGAACTGAAGCTTTCTTT. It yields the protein CASSPGRRRTEAFF. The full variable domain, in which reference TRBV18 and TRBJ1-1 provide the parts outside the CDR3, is NAGVMQNPRHLVRRRGQEARLRCSPMKGHSHVYWYRQLPEEGLKFMVYLQKENIIDESGMPKERFSAEFPKEGPSILRIQQVVRGDSAAYFCASSPGRRRTEAFFGQGTRLTVV.

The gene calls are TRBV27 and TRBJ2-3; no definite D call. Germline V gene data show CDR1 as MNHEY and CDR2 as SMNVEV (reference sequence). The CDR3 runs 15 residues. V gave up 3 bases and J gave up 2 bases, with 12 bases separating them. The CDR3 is CASSFRARSTDTQYF. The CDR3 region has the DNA TGTGCCAGCAGTTTTAGGGCCCGATCCACAGATACGCAGTATTTT.

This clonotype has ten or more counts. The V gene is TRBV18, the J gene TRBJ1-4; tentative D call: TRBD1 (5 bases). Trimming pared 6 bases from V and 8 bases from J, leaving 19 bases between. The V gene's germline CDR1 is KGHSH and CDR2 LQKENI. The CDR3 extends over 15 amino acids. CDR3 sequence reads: CASSRTGRESEKLFF. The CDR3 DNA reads TGTGCCAGCTCCCGGACGGGGCGGGAATCGGAAAAACTGTTTTTT.

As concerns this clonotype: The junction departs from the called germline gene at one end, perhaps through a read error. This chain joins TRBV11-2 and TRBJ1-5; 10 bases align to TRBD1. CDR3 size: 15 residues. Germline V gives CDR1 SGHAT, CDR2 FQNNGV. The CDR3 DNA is TGTGCCAGCAGCTCCGGGACAGGGGTTAGTCAGCCCCCGCATTTT. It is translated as CASSSGTGVSQPPHF.

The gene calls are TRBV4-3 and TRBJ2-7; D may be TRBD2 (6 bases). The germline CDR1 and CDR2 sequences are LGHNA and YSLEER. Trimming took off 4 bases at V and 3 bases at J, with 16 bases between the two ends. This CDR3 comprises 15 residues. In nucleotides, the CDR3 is TGCGCCAGCAGCCCCGTGGGGGGAAGGTACTACGAGCAGTACTTC. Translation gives CASSPVGGRYYEQYF.

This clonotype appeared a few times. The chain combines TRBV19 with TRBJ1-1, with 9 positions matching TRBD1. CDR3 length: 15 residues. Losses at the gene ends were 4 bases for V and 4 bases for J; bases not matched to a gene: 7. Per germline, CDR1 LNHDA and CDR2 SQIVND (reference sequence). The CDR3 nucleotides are TGTGCCAGTAGTACAGGGGACAGGGCGAGCACTGAAGCTTTCTTT. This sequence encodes CASSTGDRASTEAFF.

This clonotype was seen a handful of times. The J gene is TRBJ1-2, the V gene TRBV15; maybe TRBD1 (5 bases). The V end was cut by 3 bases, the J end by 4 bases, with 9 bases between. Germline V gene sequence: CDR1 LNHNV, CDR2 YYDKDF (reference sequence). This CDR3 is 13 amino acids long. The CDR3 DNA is TGTGCCACCAGCAGCGGGACTCTCTATGGCTACACCTTC. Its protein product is CATSSGTLYGYTF.

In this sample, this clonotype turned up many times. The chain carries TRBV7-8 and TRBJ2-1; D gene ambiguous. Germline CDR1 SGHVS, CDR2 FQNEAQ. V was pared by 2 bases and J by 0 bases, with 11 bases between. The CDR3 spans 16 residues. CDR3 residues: CASSLLWRSSYNEQFF. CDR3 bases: TGTGCCAGCAGCTTACTATGGCGTAGCTCCTACAATGAGCAGTTCTTC.

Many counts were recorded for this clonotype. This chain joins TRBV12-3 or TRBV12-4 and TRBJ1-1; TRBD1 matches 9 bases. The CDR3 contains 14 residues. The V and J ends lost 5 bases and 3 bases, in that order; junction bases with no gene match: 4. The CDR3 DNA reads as TGTGCCAGCAGTAGACAGGGGGGGGACACTGAAGCTTTCTTT. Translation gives CASSRQGGDTEAFF.